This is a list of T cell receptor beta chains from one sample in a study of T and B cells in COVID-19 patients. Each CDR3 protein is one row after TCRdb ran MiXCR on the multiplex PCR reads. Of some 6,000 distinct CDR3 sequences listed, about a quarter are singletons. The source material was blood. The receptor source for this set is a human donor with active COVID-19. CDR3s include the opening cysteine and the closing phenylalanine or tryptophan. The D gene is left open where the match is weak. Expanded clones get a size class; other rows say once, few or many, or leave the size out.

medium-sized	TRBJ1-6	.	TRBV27	CASSPLRSYNSPLHF	TGTGCCAGCAGTCCCCTCCGGTCCTATAATTCACCCCTCCACTTT
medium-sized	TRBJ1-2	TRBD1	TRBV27	CASRWEGASGYTF	TGTGCCAGCAGGTGGGAGGGGGCGAGTGGCTACACCTTC
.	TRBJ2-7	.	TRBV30	CAVMGGGLEEQYF	TGTGCAGTTATGGGGGGGGGGCTGGAGGAGCAGTACTTC
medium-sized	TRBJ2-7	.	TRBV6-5	CASSYSTGEQYF	TGTGCCAGCAGTTACTCTACTGGCGAGCAGTACTTC
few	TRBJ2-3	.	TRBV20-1	CSARAGDGTDTQYF	TGCAGTGCTAGGGCAGGGGATGGCACAGATACGCAGTATTTT
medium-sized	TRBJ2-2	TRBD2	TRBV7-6	CASSLGMGTKVAGELFF	TGTGCCAGCAGCTTAGGGATGGGGACTAAAGTTGCCGGGGAGCTGTTTTTT
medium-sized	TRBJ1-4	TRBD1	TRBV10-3	CAISDSGTGNEKLFF	TGTGCCATCAGTGACTCCGGGACAGGGAATGAAAAACTGTTTTTT
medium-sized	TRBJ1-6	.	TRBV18	CASSPDYNSPLHF	TGTGCCAGCTCACCAGACTATAATTCACCCCTCCACTTT
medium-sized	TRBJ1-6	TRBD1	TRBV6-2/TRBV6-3	CASTEAGTGYGPLHF	TGTGCCAGCACCGAAGCCGGGACAGGGTACGGACCCCTCCACTTT
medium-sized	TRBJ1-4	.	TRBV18	CASSPPGTGNEKLFF	TGTGCCAGCTCACCGCCCGGGACCGGTAATGAAAAACTGTTTTTT
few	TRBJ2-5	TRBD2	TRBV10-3	CAISGGLAGNYQETQYF	TGTGCCATCAGTGGGGGACTAGCGGGGAACTATCAAGAGACCCAGTACTTC
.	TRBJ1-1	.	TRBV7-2	CASSQTGNTEAFF	TGTGCCAGCAGCCAAACGGGGAACACTGAAGCTTTCTTT
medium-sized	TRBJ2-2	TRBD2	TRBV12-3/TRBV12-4	CASSLAGGMITGELFF	TGTGCCAGCAGTTTAGCGGGGGGGATGATAACCGGGGAGCTGTTTTTT
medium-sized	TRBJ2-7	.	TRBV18	CASSPSTASYEQYF	TGTGCCAGCTCACCATCTACAGCTAGCTACGAGCAGTACTTC
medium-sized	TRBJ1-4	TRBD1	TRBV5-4	CASSLAEGRTGAEKLFF	TGTGCCAGCAGCTTGGCCGAGGGTAGGACAGGGGCTGAAAAACTGTTTTTT
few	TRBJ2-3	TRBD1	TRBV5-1	CASSWADLGQLTDTQYF	TGCGCCAGCAGCTGGGCGGACTTGGGACAGCTCACAGATACGCAGTATTTT
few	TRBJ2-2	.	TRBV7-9	CASSSNLNTGELFF	TGTGCCAGCAGCTCCAACCTGAACACCGGGGAGCTGTTTTTT
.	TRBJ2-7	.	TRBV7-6	CASSLVGYEQYF	TGTGCCAGCAGCTTAGTCGGTTACGAGCAGTACTTC
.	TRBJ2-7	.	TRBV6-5	CASSEAVLTYEQYF	TGTGCCAGCAGTGAAGCGGTTTTGACCTACGAGCAGTACTTC
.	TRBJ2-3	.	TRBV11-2	CASSPPWGTDTQYF	TGTGCCAGCAGCCCCCCTTGGGGCACAGATACGCAGTATTTT
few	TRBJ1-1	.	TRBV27	CASSFILNTEAFF	TGTGCCAGCAGTTTTATCTTGAACACTGAAGCTTTCTTT
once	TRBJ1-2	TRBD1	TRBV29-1	CSVGTVNGYTF	TGCAGCGTCGGGACAGTCAACGGCTACACCTTC
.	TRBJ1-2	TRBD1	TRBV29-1	CSTLDRGRDGYTF	TGCAGCACCCTGGACAGGGGACGGGATGGCTACACCTTC
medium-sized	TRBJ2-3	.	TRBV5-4	CASSLRGRTIADTQYF	TGTGCCAGCAGCCTCCGGGGTCGCACGATTGCAGATACGCAGTATTTT
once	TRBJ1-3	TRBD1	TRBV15	CATSRPDRGIATIYF	TGTGCCACCAGCCGACCGGACAGGGGAATCGCCACCATATATTTT
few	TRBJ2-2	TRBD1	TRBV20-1	CSSRQGATGELFF	TGCAGTTCCAGACAGGGGGCCACCGGGGAGCTGTTTTTT
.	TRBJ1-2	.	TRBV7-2	CASSLFKGEGGYTF	TGTGCCAGCAGCTTATTTAAGGGGGAGGGTGGCTACACCTTC
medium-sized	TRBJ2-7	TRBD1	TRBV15	CATSTDRGPSSYEQYF	TGTGCCACCAGCACTGACAGGGGGCCGAGCTCCTACGAGCAGTACTTC
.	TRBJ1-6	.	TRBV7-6	CASSLQGSYNSPLHF	TGTGCCAGCAGCTTACAGGGCTCCTATAATTCACCCCTCCACTTT
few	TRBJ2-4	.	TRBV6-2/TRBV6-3	CASSPFSVDGRSKNIQYF	TGTGCCAGCAGCCCTTTTTCCGTAGACGGCCGGTCCAAAAACATTCAGTACTTC
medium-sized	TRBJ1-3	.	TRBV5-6	CASSLVDRRLNRRNTIYF	TGTGCCAGCAGCTTGGTTGACAGGCGGCTCAATCGGCGAAACACCATATATTTT
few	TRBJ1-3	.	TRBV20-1	CSASGSGNTIYF	TGCAGTGCTTCAGGGTCTGGAAACACCATATATTTT
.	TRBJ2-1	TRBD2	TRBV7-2	CASSLMGTSPGEQFF	TGTGCCAGCAGCTTAATGGGGACTAGTCCCGGGGAGCAGTTCTTC
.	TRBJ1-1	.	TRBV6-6	CASSYSPTVNTEAFF	TGTGCCAGCAGTTACTCCCCGACGGTTAACACTGAAGCTTTCTTT
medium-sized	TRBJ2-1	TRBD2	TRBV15	CATSRGGASGGSYNEQFF	TGTGCCACCAGCAGAGGTGGGGCCAGCGGGGGATCCTACAATGAGCAGTTCTTC
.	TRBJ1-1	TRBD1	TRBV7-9	CASSFLSGGPEAFF	TGTGCCAGCAGCTTTTTGTCAGGGGGCCCTGAAGCTTTCTTT
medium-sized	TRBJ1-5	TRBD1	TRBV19	CASSTGQGDQPQHF	TGTGCCAGTAGTACCGGACAGGGAGACCAGCCCCAGCATTTT
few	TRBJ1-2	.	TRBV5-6	CASSPRGVGNGYTF	TGTGCCAGCAGCCCCAGAGGGGTAGGAAATGGCTACACCTTC
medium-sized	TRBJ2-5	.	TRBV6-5	CASRGARGGAQYF	TGTGCCAGCAGGGGAGCCAGGGGGGGGGCCCAGTACTTC
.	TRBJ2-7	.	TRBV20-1	CSASHGYEQYF	TGCAGTGCTAGTCACGGATACGAGCAGTACTTC
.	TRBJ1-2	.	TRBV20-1	CSARSGAGQNYGYTF	TGCAGTGCTAGATCGGGGGCGGGACAAAACTATGGCTACACCTTC
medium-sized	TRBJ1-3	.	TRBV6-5	CASSYTYFGAGNTIYF	TGTGCCAGCAGTTACACCTACTTCGGTGCCGGAAACACCATATATTTT
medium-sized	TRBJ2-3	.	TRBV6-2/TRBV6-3	CASSYSAGSTDTQYF	TGTGCCAGCAGTTACTCGGCGGGGAGCACAGATACGCAGTATTTT
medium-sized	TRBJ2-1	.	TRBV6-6	CASSPIQGTYNEQFF	TGTGCCAGCAGCCCGATTCAGGGAACTTACAATGAGCAGTTCTTC
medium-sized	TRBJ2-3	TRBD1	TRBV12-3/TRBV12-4	CASSRTGTQYF	TGTGCCAGCAGCAGGACAGGTACGCAGTATTTT
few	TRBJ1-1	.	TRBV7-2	CASSLVRSRIPLNTEAFF	TGTGCCAGCAGCTTAGTAAGAAGCCGGATCCCCCTGAACACTGAAGCTTTCTTT
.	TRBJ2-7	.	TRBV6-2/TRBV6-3	CASSYGLLSYEQYF	TGTGCCAGCAGTTACGGGCTACTCTCCTACGAGCAGTACTTC
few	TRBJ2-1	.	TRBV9	CASSEDPSDEQFF	TGTGCCAGCAGCGAAGACCCCTCGGATGAGCAGTTCTTC
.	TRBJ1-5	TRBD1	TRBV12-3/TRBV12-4	CASSSSRAGGINQPQHF	TGTGCCAGCAGTTCCTCTCGGGCAGGGGGCATCAATCAGCCCCAGCATTTT
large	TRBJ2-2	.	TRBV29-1	CSVSRAPNTGELFF	TGCAGCGTATCGAGGGCGCCGAACACCGGGGAGCTGTTTTTT
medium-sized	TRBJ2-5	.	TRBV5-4	CASSLARQETQYF	TGTGCCAGCAGCTTGGCTAGACAAGAGACCCAGTACTTC
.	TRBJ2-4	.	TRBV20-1	CSATNLGEVKNIQYF	TGCAGTGCCACAAACCTAGGGGAGGTCAAAAACATTCAGTACTTC
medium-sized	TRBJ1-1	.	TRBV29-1	CSARQTNTEAFF	TGCAGCGCGCGACAGACGAACACTGAAGCTTTCTTT
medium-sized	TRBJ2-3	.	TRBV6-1	CASSEQTTGITQYF	TGTGCCAGCAGCGAGCAGACCACAGGAATAACGCAGTATTTT
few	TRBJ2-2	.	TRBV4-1	CASSQSRGTGELFF	TGCGCCAGCAGCCAAAGCAGGGGCACCGGGGAGCTGTTTTTT